A selection of T cell receptor beta chains follows, all from one sample in a study of shared clonotypes between healthy human individuals. Clones were read by immunoSEQ multiplex PCR, and TCRdb kept only the in-frame ones, dropping some. The sample comprises hundreds of thousands of clones, 97% of which are singletons, and about 0.06% rests with the top ten. The specimen was naive CD4+ T cells sorted from blood. The receptors here all came from a woman in her thirties in good health. The CDR3 runs from the conserved cysteine through the conserved F or W.

j_gene: TRBJ2-7; v_gene: TRBV28; CDR3aa: CASSLPGQGYEQYF
j_gene: TRBJ2-1; v_gene: TRBV7-9; CDR3aa: CASSLARVEQFF
j_gene: TRBJ1-1; v_gene: TRBV19; CDR3aa: CASSIFGQGRLMNTEAFF
j_gene: TRBJ2-3; v_gene: TRBV27; CDR3aa: CASRLRALSAGTDTQYF
j_gene: TRBJ2-1; v_gene: TRBV29-1; CDR3aa: CSVDTRGKTSRLYNEQFF
j_gene: TRBJ2-3; v_gene: TRBV21-1; CDR3aa: CASSITPGTGTTDTQYF
j_gene: TRBJ1-5; v_gene: TRBV28; CDR3aa: CASSLGTGNQPQHF
j_gene: TRBJ1-1; v_gene: TRBV10-2; CDR3aa: CASSEPGGEAFF
j_gene: TRBJ2-2; v_gene: TRBV7-8; CDR3aa: CAWQTSNTGELFF
j_gene: TRBJ2-6; v_gene: TRBV6-1; CDR3aa: CASSEWTGAGANVLTF
j_gene: TRBJ1-2; v_gene: TRBV6-1; CDR3aa: CASSAMTDGYGYTF
j_gene: TRBJ1-1; v_gene: TRBV14; CDR3aa: CASSQGLYTEAFF
j_gene: TRBJ1-3; v_gene: TRBV4-1; CDR3aa: CASSQFVGNTIYF
j_gene: TRBJ2-2; v_gene: TRBV5-1; CDR3aa: CASSPRARDTITGELFF
j_gene: TRBJ2-3; v_gene: TRBV27; CDR3aa: CASSLRGEGTDTQYF
j_gene: TRBJ2-7; v_gene: TRBV19; CDR3aa: CASSQEGQGADEQYF
j_gene: TRBJ2-5; v_gene: TRBV4-1; CDR3aa: CASSQGGFETQYF
j_gene: TRBJ2-2; v_gene: TRBV7-2; CDR3aa: CASSLNLGHSGELFF
j_gene: TRBJ1-1; v_gene: TRBV4-2; CDR3aa: CASSRTGAGTEAFF
j_gene: TRBJ2-5; v_gene: TRBV10-3; CDR3aa: CAISLETGTGGETQYF
j_gene: TRBJ1-4; v_gene: TRBV4-2; CDR3aa: CASEGDEKLFF
j_gene: TRBJ2-7; v_gene: TRBV6-4; CDR3aa: CASSEPLAAPYEQYF
j_gene: TRBJ2-7; v_gene: TRBV18; CDR3aa: CASSPPGQYPYEQYF
j_gene: TRBJ2-5; v_gene: TRBV7-2; CDR3aa: CASSSRTSLETQYF
j_gene: TRBJ2-1; v_gene: TRBV27; CDR3aa: CASSQDRDSYNEQFF
j_gene: TRBJ1-2; v_gene: TRBV14; CDR3aa: CASSQDAVGSRYGYTF
j_gene: TRBJ2-4; v_gene: TRBV27; CDR3aa: CASSKQGLAGTKNIQYF
j_gene: TRBJ2-3; v_gene: TRBV5-1; CDR3aa: CASRGLADSSTDTQYF
j_gene: TRBJ2-1; v_gene: TRBV25-1; CDR3aa: CASRLTSGSFNEQFF
j_gene: -; v_gene: TRBV28; CDR3aa: CASRTGERGLEQYF
j_gene: TRBJ2-2; v_gene: TRBV6-5; CDR3aa: CASRRTRGGTGELFF